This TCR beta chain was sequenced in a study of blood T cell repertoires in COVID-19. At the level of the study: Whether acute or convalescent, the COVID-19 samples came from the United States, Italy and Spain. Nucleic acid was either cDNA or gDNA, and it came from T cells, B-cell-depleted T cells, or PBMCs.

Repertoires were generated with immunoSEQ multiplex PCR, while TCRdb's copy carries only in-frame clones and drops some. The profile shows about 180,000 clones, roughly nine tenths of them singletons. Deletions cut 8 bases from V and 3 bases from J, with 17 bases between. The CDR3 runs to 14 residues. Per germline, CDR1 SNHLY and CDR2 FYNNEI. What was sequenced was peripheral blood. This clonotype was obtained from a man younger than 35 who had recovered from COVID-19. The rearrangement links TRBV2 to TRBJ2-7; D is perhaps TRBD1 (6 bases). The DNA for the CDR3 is TGTGCCAGCGGAGGACAGTTCGACTTCTACGAGCAGTACTTC. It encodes CASGGQFDFYEQYF.